What follows describes a single TCR beta chain. Antigen unknown. Both 60 Vbeta primers and 13 Jbeta primers went into the PCR. The method was immunoSEQ multiplex PCR; TCRdb's version includes in-frame clones alone and lacks a portion of them. The sample holds 200,000 to 250,000 clones; 85% are singletons and the top ten take about 1.2%. These data come from a study of cytomegalovirus exposure and HLA in healthy donors. For the study at large: When just under 400 donors were genotyped, approximately 81% of them were found to fall in the Caucasian-associated ancestry cluster. General study findings and limits: By HLA locus, TCR association rates varied in a later analysis, with DRB1 showing the most and HLA-C the fewest. Evidence from a later analysis indicated that most CMV-associated TCR beta chains looked HLA-restricted. In vitro testing confirmed a few CMV-associated chains as specific for CMV antigens.

The ends lost 5 bases at V and 4 bases at J; junction bases unmatched: 7. Germline loops: CDR1 LNHNV, CDR2 YYDKDF (reference sequence). This CDR3 contains 14 residues. Material: PBMCs. This TCR was sampled from a human donor in good health. The gene calls are TRBV15 and TRBJ2-5, with 7 nucleotides matching TRBD2. CDR3: CATSGGLVGETQYF. CDR3 nucleotides: TGTGCCACCAGCGGCGGACTAGTTGGAGAGACCCAGTACTTC.